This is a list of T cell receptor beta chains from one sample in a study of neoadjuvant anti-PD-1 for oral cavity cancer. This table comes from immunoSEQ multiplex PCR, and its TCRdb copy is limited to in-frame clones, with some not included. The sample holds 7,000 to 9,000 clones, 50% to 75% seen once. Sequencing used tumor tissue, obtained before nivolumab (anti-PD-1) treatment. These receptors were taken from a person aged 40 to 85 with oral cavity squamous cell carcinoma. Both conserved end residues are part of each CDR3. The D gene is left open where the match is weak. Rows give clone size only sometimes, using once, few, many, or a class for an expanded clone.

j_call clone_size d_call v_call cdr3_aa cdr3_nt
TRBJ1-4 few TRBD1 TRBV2 CASSGVRGQNEKLFF TGTGCCAGCAGTGGAGTTAGGGGGCAGAATGAAAAACTGTTTTTT
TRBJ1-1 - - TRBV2 CASKWDGRANTEAFF TGTGCCAGCAAGTGGGATGGCAGGGCTAACACTGAAGCTTTCTTT
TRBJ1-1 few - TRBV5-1 CASSLRKDMNTEAFF TGCGCCAGCAGCTTGAGGAAAGACATGAACACTGAAGCTTTCTTT
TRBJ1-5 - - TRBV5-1 CASSLTGIQPQHF TGCGCCAGCAGCTTGACAGGGATTCAGCCCCAGCATTTT
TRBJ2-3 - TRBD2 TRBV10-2 CASSYLTSADTQYF TGCGCCAGCAGTTATTTGACTAGCGCAGATACGCAGTATTTT
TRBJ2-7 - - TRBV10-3 CAISQDWSYEQYF TGTGCCATCAGTCAGGACTGGAGCTACGAGCAGTACTTC
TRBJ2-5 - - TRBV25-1 CASSEYQGMETQYF TGTGCCAGCAGTGAATATCAGGGGATGGAGACCCAGTACTTC
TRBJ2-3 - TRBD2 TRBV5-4 CASSSLAGGGTDTQYF TGTGCCAGCAGCTCGCTAGCGGGGGGAGGCACAGATACGCAGTATTTT
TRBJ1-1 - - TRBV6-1 CASSEARGRLNTEAFF TGTGCCAGCAGTGAAGCCCGCGGACGGTTGAACACTGAAGCTTTCTTT
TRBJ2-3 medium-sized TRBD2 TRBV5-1 CASSSGTSGTDTQYF TGCGCCAGCAGCTCCGGGACTAGCGGGACAGATACGCAGTATTTT
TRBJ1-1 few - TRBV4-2 CASSETGFSNTEAFF TGTGCCAGCAGCGAAACAGGGTTCTCGAACACTGAAGCTTTCTTT
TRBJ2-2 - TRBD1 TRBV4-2 CASSHPGQGVSTGELFF TGTGCCAGCAGCCACCCGGGACAGGGGGTCAGCACCGGGGAGCTGTTTTTT
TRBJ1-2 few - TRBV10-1 CASSDPQSGYTF TGCGCCAGCAGTGACCCTCAGTCTGGCTACACCTTC
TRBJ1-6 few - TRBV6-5 CATRGSGNSPLHF TGTGCCACCAGGGGAAGTGGTAATTCACCCCTCCACTTT
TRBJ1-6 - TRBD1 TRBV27 CASSKRQGIVSPLHF TGTGCCAGCAGTAAACGACAGGGAATAGTTTCACCCCTCCACTTT
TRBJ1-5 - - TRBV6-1 CASSATASGNQPQHF TGTGCCAGCAGTGCCACAGCTTCCGGCAATCAGCCCCAGCATTTT
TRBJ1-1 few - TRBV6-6 CASEGTEAFF TGTGCCAGCGAGGGCACTGAAGCTTTCTTT